This TCR beta chain was recorded in a study of blood T cells in healthy people across ages. A second PCR, run for roughly 7 to 11 cycles, used a sample-barcoded 5' primer plus a J-beta primer mix. A template-switch adaptor containing 12 random nucleotides labeled each cDNA molecule. TCRdb reprocessed the 5' RACE reads via MiXCR and lists one record per CDR3 protein. The profile shows more than 1 million distinct CDR3 sequences, 40% to 55% of them singletons. About this clonotype: The antigen is not known. At one end the junction does not follow the germline gene, possibly because of a read error.

Per individual sample, total RNA of at least 5 micrograms was extracted. In germline, CDR1 is LNHDA, CDR2 SQIVND (reference sequence). The CDR3 consists of 12 residues. General study findings and limits: Both higher diversity and more naive CD4+ cells marked long-lived donors when set against aged donors.

V usage is TRBV19 and J usage is TRBJ1-2; a possible D gene is TRBD1 (6 bases). Sequencing was done on a sample of blood. This TCR was recovered from a woman in her sixties or seventies in good health. DNA for the CDR3: TGCGCCAGTAGTAAACAGGGAAACGGCTACACCTTC. Encoded protein: CASSKQGNGYTF.